This T cell receptor (beta chain) was retrieved from a study of cytomegalovirus exposure and HLA in healthy donors. Study details: Researchers previously reported finding fewer than 120 million unique TCR beta sequences from around 200 million T cells.

This CDR3 region has 14 residues. The V gene's germline CDR1 is SQVTM and CDR2 ANQGSEA. The V gene end was trimmed by 1 base and the J gene end by 7 bases; junction bases not matched to a gene: 4. The PCR was carried out with 60 Vbeta primers and 13 Jbeta primers. Data came from immunoSEQ multiplex PCR; TCRdb stores just in-frame clones and leaves some out. This table holds about 69,000 clones, roughly 74% found once. The V call is TRBV29-1, the J call TRBJ2-2; 9 bases line up with TRBD2. The sequencing input was PBMCs. This TCR was recovered from a woman aged 25 to 39 in good health and CMV-seropositive. The CDR3, as DNA: TGCAGCGTTGAAGGACGCGGGAGGGGCGGGGAGCTGTTTTTT. This gives the protein CSVEGRGRGGELFF.